The 5 T cell receptor beta chains below come from one sample, sequenced in a study of blood T cell repertoires in COVID-19. The data were produced by immunoSEQ multiplex PCR, yet TCRdb's version contains in-frame clones alone and is incomplete. The table shows under 300,000 clones, with around 87% occurring only once. The material sequenced was PBMCs or T cells enriched from blood (not recorded which). Receptors were obtained from a woman aged 25 to 39 with acute COVID-19.

The chain has TRBV29-1 and TRBJ2-5, with D tentatively TRBD1 (5 bases). The V gene's germline CDR1 is SQVTM and CDR2 ANQGSEA. V was pared by 1 base and J by 5 bases, with 14 bases between. This CDR3 is built from 14 residues. DNA of the CDR3: TGCAGCGTTGAAGCAGGGTTCCGGTCGGAGACCCAGTACTTC. The encoded protein is CSVEAGFRSETQYF.

The table lists this clone with a count of one. The V call is TRBV19, the J call TRBJ2-1; tentative D call: TRBD1 (7 bases). This CDR3 is built from 15 residues. Germline V lookup: CDR1 LNHDA, CDR2 SQIVND (reference sequence). The ends were cut back, 2 bases at V and 3 bases at J, with 11 bases in the middle. The DNA of the CDR3 is TGTGCCAGTAGTATAAGTCAGGGGGGCTACAATGAGCAGTTCTTC. Protein: CASSISQGGYNEQFF.

The chain joins TRBV11-2 to TRBJ1-2; a weak D match, TRBD1 (5 bases). Per the germline V gene, CDR1 is SGHAT and CDR2 is FQNNGV. The CDR3 runs to 14 residues. Trimming pared 0 bases from V and 1 base from J, leaving 6 bases between. In DNA form, the CDR3 reads TGTGCCAGCAGCTTAGACCAGGGTAACTATGGCTACACCTTC. Its translation: CASSLDQGNYGYTF.

This clone has ten or more counts. The rearrangement uses TRBV13 and TRBJ2-7, with D uncertain. CDR3 size: 10 residues. Trimming removed 8 bases at V and 6 bases at J, with 8 bases between. Germline CDR1 PRHDT, CDR2 FYEKMQ (reference sequence). CDR3 amino acids: CASCVPEQYF. CDR3 sequence (DNA): TGTGCCAGCTGCGTCCCCGAGCAGTACTTC. The complete variable domain, with remaining parts taken from reference TRBV13 and TRBJ2-7, reads AAGVIQSPRHLIKEKRETATLKCYPIPRHDTVYWYQQGPGQDPQFLISFYEKMQSDKGSIPDRFSAQQFSDYHSELNMSSLELGDSALYFCASCVPEQYFGPGTRLTVT.

The chain is built from TRBV18 and TRBJ1-5, with unresolved D. With 0 bases removed from V and 6 bases from J, the gap between germline ends came to 9 bases. The CDR3 contains 14 residues. Germline V CDR1 and CDR2: KGHSH, LQKENI. CDR3 loop: CASSPPSGGQPQHF. The CDR3 DNA reads TGTGCCAGCTCACCACCCAGCGGCGGTCAGCCCCAGCATTTT.